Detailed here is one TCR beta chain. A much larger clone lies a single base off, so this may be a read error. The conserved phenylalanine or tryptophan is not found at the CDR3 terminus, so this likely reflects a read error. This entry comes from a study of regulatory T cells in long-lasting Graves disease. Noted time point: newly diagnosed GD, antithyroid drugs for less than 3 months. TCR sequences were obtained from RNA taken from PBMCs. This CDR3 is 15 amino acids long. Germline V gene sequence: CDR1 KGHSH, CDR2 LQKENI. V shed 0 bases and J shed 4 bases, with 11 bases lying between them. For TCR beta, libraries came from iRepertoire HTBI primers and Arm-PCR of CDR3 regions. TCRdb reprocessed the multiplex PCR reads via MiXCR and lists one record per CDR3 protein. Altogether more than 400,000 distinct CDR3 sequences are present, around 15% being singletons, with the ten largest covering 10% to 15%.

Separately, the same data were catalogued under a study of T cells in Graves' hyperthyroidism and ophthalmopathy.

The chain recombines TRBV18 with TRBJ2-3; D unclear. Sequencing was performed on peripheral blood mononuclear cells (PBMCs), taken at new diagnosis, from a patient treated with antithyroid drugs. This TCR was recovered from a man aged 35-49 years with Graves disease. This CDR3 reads CASSPPNRLPDTQYI. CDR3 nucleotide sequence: TGTGCCAGCTCACCACCCAACCGTCTCCCAGATACGCAGTATATT.